The clone carrying this T cell receptor beta chain occurred many times. The same CDR3 is also encoded by other DNA sequences in this sample. These data are taken from a study of cytomegalovirus exposure and HLA in healthy donors. Trimming removed 8 bases from V and 3 bases from J; junction bases left unmatched: 5. CDR1 and CDR2 from the germline V gene are LNHDA and SQIVND (reference sequence). CDR3 length: 14 amino acids. Primers: 60 Vbeta forward and 13 Jbeta reverse. The protocol was immunoSEQ multiplex PCR, while the TCRdb copy is restricted to in-frame clones and leaves out a portion. The sample shows about 100,000 clones, about three quarters of them seen only once.

This chain connects TRBV19 to TRBJ1-5; TRBD1 agrees at 9 bases. Specimen: PBMCs. This TCR came from a man in his fifties or sixties in good health and CMV-seropositive. The CDR3 loop reads CASSGQGHNQPQHF. As DNA, the CDR3 is TGTGCCAGTTCGGGACAGGGCCACAATCAGCCCCAGCATTTT.